A few counts support the clone carrying this T cell receptor beta chain. The assay was immunoSEQ multiplex PCR, and TCRdb's table has in-frame clones only and misses some. Among tens of thousands of clones listed, 70% to 90% were seen once. The sample comes from a study of OX40 agonist ivuxolimab in advanced cancers. The sample here was CD4+ or CD8+ T cells sorted from blood, taken in a trial of the OX40 agonist ivuxolimab. The receptor comes from an adult with an advanced solid tumor such as melanoma, head and neck, liver or kidney cancer.

CDR3 sequence: CASSPGQTYEQYF. In DNA, the CDR3 is TGCGCCAGCAGCCCGGGACAGACCTACGAGCAGTACTTC. The chain carries TRBV5-1 and TRBJ2-7; 7 bases are a match to TRBD1. Germline V gene lookup returns CDR1 SGHRS and CDR2 YFSETQ. J was trimmed by 2 bases and V by 4 bases; bases with no gene match: 3. This CDR3 spans 13 amino acids.